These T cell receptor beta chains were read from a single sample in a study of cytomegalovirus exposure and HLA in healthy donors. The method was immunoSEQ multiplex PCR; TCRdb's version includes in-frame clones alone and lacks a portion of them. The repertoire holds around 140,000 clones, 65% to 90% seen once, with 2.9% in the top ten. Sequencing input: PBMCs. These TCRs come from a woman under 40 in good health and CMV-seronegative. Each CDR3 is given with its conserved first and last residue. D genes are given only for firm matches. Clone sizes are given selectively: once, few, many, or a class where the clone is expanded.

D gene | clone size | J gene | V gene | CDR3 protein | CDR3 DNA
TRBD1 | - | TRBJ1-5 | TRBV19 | CASSLYPPGQVGNQPQHF | TGTGCCAGTAGTCTTTATCCACCGGGACAGGTGGGCAATCAGCCCCAGCATTTT
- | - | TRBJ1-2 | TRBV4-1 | CASSHQKMGLEGYTF | TGCGCCAGCAGCCACCAGAAGATGGGGCTAGAGGGCTACACCTTC
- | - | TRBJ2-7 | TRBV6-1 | CASTEGQTISYEQYF | TGTGCCAGCACCGAAGGACAGACCATCTCCTACGAGCAGTACTTC
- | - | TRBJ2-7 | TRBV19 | CASSPQGRSEQYF | TGTGCCAGTAGTCCCCAAGGCAGGTCCGAGCAGTACTTC
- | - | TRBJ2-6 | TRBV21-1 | CASSKEGVGPAGANVLTF | TGTGCCAGCAGCAAAGAGGGAGTGGGCCCAGCCGGGGCCAACGTCCTGACTTTC
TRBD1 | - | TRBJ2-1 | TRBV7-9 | CASSTGQGSYNEQFF | TGTGCCAGCAGTACTGGACAGGGCTCCTACAATGAGCAGTTCTTC
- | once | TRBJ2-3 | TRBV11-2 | CASSPAGTVLYF | TGTGCCAGCAGCCCCGCGGGGACAGTATTGTATTTT
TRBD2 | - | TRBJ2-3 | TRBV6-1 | CASSVLGGGSTDTQYF | TGTGCCAGCAGTGTCCTGGGGGGGGGAAGCACAGATACGCAGTATTTT
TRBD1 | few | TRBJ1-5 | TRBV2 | CASSPGTAVNQPQHF | TGTGCCAGCAGCCCCGGGACAGCCGTCAATCAGCCCCAGCATTTT
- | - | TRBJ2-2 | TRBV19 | CASSIAGSTGELFF | TGTGCCAGTAGTATAGCGGGGAGCACCGGGGAGCTGTTTTTT